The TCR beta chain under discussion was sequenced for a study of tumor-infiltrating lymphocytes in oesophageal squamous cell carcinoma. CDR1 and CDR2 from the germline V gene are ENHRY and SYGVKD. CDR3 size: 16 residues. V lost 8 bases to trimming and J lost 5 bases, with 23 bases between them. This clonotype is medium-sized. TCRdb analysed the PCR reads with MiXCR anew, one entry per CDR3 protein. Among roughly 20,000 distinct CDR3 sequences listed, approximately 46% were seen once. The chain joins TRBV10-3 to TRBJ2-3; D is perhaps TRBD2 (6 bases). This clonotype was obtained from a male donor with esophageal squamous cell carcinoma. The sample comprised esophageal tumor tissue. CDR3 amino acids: CAIGGRQRTMVDTQYF. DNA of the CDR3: TGTGCCATCGGTGGGAGGCAGCGAACGATGGTAGATACGCAGTATTTT.